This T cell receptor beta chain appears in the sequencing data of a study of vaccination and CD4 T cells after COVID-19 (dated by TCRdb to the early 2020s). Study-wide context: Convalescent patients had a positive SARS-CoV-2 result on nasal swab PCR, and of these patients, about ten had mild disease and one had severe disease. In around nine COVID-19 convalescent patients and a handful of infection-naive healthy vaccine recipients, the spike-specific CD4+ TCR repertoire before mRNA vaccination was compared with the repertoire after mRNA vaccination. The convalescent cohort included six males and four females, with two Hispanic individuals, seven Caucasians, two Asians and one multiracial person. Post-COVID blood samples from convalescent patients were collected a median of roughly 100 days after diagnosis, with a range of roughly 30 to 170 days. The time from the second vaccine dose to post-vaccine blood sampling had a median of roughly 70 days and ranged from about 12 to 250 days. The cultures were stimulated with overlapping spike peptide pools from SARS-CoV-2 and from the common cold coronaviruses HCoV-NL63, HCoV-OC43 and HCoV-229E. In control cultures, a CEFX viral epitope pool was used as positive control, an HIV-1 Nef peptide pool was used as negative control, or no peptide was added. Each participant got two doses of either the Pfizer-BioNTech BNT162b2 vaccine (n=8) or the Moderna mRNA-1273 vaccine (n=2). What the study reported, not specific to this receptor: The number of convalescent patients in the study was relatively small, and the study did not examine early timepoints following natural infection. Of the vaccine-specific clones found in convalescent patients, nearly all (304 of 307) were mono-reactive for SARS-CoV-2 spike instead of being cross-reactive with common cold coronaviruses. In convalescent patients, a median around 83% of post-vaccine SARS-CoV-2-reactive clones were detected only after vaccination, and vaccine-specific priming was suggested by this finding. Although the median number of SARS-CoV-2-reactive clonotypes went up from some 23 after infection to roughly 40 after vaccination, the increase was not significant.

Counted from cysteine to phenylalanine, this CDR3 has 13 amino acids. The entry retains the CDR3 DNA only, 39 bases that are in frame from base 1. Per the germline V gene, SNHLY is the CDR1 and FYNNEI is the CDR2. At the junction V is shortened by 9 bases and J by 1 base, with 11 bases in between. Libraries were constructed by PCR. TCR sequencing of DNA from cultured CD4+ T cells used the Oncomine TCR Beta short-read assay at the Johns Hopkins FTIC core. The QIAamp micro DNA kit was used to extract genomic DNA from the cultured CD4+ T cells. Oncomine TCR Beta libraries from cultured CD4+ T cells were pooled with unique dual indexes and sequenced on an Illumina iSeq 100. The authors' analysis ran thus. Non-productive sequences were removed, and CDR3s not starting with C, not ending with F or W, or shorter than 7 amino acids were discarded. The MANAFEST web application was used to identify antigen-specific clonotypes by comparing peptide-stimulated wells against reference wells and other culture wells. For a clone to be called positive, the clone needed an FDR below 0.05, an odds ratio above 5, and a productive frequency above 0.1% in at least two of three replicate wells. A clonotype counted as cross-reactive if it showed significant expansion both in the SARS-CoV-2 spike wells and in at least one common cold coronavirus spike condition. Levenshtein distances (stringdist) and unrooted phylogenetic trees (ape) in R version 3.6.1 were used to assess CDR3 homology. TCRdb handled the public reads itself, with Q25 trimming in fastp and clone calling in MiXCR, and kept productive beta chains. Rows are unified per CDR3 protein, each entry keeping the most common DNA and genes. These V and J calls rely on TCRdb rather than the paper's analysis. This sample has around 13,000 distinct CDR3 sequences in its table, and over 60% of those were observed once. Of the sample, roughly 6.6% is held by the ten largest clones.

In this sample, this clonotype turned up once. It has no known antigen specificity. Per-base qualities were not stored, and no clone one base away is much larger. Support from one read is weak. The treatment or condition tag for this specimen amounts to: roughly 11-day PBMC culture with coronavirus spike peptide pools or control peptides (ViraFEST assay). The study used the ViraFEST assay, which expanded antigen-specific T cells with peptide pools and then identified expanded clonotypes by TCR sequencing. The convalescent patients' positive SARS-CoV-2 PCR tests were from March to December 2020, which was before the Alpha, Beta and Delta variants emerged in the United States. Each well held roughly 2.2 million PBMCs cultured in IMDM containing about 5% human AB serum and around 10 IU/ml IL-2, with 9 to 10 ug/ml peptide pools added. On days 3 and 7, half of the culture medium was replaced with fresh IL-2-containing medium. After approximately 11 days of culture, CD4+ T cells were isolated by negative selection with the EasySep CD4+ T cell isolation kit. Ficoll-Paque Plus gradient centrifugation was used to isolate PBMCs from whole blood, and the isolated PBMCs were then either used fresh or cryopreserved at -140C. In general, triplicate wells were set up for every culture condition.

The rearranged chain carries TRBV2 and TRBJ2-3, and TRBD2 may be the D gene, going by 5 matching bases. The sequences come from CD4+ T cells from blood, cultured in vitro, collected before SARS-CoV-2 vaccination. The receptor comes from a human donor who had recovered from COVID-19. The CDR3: CASSQEGTDTQYF. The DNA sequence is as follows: TGTGCCAGTTCCCAGGAGGGCACAGATACGCAGTATTTT.